The source of this T cell receptor (beta chain) is a study of early T cells in non-severe SARS-CoV-2 infection. Study background: Sequencing targeted bulk RNA from unsorted whole blood, leaving chains unpaired.

This clonotype was seen ten or more times. Unique molecular identifiers were added to individual cDNA molecules. Each CDR3 protein gets one entry after TCRdb re-called the 5' RACE reads with MiXCR. The repertoire holds about 67,000 distinct CDR3 sequences, with around 10% as singletons. The germline V and J ends were trimmed by 2 bases and 2 bases, with 16 bases remaining between them. CDR1 and CDR2 (germline): SQVTM, ANQGSEA. The CDR3 sequence is 15 residues long. The sequence derives from an adult who was a healthcare worker with PCR-confirmed SARS-CoV-2 infection or an uninfected control (not recorded which). The sequenced material came from whole blood. This chain joins TRBV29-1 and TRBJ2-7; D is possibly TRBD1 or TRBD2 (5 bases each). The CDR3 nucleotides are TGCAGCGTTGAAAAGCGGAGTCAGGGCCCCTACGAGCAGTACTTC. Its protein product is CSVEKRSQGPYEQYF.